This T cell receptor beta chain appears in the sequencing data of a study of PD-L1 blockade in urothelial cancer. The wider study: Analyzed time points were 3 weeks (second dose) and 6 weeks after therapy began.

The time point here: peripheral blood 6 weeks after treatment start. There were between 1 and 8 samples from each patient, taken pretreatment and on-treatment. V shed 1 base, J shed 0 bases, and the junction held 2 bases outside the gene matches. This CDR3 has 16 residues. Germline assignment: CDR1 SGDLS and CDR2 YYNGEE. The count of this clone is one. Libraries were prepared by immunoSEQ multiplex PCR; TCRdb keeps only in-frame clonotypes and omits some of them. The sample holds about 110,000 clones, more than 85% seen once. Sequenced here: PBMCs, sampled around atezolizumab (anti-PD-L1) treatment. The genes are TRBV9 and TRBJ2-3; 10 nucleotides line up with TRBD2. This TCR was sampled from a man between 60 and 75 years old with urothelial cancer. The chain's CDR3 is CASSVLSGRSTDTQYF. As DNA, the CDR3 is TGTGCCAGCAGCGTACTTAGCGGGAGGAGCACAGATACGCAGTATTTT.